This paragraph covers one T cell receptor beta chain sequence. Its target is not known. This sample stems from a study of post-analysis software for immune sequencing data. Turning to the study itself: There were relapsing-remitting, secondary progressive and progressive-relapsing multiple sclerosis among the disease courses included. Findings and caveats of the study: The F measure placed samples prepared in the same batch into strongly shared clusters. Controls had lower frequencies than patients of four or five TRBV segments, which included TRBV5-6, TRBV5-1 and TRBV20-1. Diversity measured as normalized Chao1 was significantly lower in multiple sclerosis patients than in controls.

TCR beta cDNA libraries included unique molecular identifiers. TCRdb reprocessed the PCR reads with MiXCR, giving one entry per CDR3 protein. The top ten clones hold around 6.1% of a sample with more than 500,000 distinct CDR3 sequences, around 34% of them seen once. From germline, CDR1 is LGHDT and CDR2 YNNKEL (reference sequence). CDR3 length: 13 amino acids. The V gene lost 4 bases and the J gene lost 6 bases, with 12 bases spanning the gap. Sequenced input: blood. The sequence came from a girl between 2 and 17 years old with multiple sclerosis. The chain recombines TRBV3-1 with TRBJ1-2, with a weak D call TRBD1 (6 bases). The CDR3: CASSPNAGDGYTF. The CDR3 nucleotides are TGTGCCAGCAGCCCCAACGCAGGGGATGGCTACACCTTC.